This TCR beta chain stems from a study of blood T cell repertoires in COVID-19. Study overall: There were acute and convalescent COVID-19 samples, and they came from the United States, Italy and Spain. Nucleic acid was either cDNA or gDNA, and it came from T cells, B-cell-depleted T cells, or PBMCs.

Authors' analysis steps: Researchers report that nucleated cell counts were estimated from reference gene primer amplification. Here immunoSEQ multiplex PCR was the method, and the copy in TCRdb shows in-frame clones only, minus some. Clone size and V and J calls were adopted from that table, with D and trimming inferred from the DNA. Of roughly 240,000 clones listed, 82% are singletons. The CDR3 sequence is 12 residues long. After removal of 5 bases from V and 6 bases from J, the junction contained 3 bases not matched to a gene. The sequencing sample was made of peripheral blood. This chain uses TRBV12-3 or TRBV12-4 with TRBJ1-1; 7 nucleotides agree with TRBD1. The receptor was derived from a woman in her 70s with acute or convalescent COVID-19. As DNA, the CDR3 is TGTGCCAGCAGTATCACAGGGGCTGAAGCTTTCTTT. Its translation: CASSITGAEAFF.